This TCR beta chain was sequenced for a study of blood T cell repertoires in COVID-19. Across the study: Specimens from acute and convalescent COVID-19 originated in the United States, Italy and Spain.

Methods used by the authors: Scientists estimated how many nucleated cells there were by amplifying reference gene primers. Clones were read by immunoSEQ multiplex PCR, and TCRdb kept only the in-frame ones, dropping some. V and J calls and clone size are those listed in that table; D and trimming were worked out from the DNA. Here the sample spans about 280,000 clones, roughly 90% being singletons. The CDR3 length is 15 residues. Germline-derived CDR1 and CDR2 are GTSNPN and SVGIG (reference sequence). Trimming at V came to 4 bases and at J to 5 bases, leaving 13 bases not matched to a gene. The chain has TRBV30 and TRBJ1-1; 7 positions agree with TRBD1. This TCR came from an older woman with COVID-19, enrolled during active disease. The sequenced sample consisted of peripheral blood. The CDR3 nucleotides are TGTGCCTGGAAAGTCGGGACAGCCCTGGGGACTGAAGCTTTCTTT. It yields the protein CAWKVGTALGTEAFF.